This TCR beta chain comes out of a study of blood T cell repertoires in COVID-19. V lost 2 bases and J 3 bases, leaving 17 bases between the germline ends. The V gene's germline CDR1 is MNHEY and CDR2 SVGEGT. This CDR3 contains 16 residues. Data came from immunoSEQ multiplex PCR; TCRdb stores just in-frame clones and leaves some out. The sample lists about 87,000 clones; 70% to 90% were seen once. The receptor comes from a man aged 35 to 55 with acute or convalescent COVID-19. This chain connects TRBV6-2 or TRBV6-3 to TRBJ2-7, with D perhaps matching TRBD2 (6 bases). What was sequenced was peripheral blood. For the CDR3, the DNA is TGTGCCAGCAGTTACCCGTCGGGCGGGGTGAACTACGAGCAGTACTTC. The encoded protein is CASSYPSGGVNYEQYF.